The present T cell receptor beta chain was sequenced within a study of T cell changes during pregnancy in multiple sclerosis. This clone has a single count. Germline-derived CDR1 and CDR2 are SGHTA and FQGNSA. The CDR3 consists of 15 residues. Trimming stripped 2 bases from V and 1 base from J, with 11 bases between. This table comes from immunoSEQ multiplex PCR, and its TCRdb copy is limited to in-frame clones, with some not included. The data contain 40,000 to 60,000 clones, around 94% of them singletons. The V and J genes are TRBV7-2 and TRBJ1-2; D ambiguous. The specimen was CD4+ T cells from peripheral blood mononuclear cells, collected in the third trimester of pregnancy. The TCR sequence derives from a female donor with multiple sclerosis, enrolled in a pregnancy study. The CDR3 is CASSLIRYYNYGYTF. For the CDR3, the DNA is TGTGCCAGCAGCTTAATACGCTACTATAACTATGGCTACACCTTC.